Following are 12 T cell receptor beta chains from one sample sequenced in a study of blood T cells in healthy people across ages. Then a second PCR, running roughly 7 to 11 cycles, was carried out with a sample-barcoded 5' primer and a J-beta primer mix. TCRdb fed the 5' RACE reads into MiXCR, producing one record per CDR3 protein. The sample includes more than 600,000 distinct CDR3 sequences, 25% of them seen just once. These sequences were also reported in another study, on T cells of mothers and their children.

Input material: blood. These TCRs come from a boy younger than 18 in good health.

The rearrangement joins TRBV4-2 to TRBJ2-1, with D perhaps TRBD1 or TRBD2 (5 bases each). V was cut by 1 base and J by 1 base, with 17 bases left in between. Germline values: CDR1 LGHNA, CDR2 YNFKEQ. This CDR3 has 18 amino acids. Here the CDR3 reads CASSQVFKGSWSYNEQFF. As DNA, the CDR3 is TGTGCCAGCAGCCAAGTTTTTAAGGGGAGCTGGTCCTACAATGAGCAGTTCTTC.

The chain joins TRBV4-2 to TRBJ2-4; D is unclear. Trimming removed 0 bases at V and 7 bases at J, with 13 bases between. The CDR3 spans 15 residues. The germline V gene encodes CDR1 LGHNA and CDR2 YNFKEQ. The CDR3 DNA reads TGTGCCAGCAGCCAAGATTCGGCGCTGGGGAACATTCAGTACTTC. The encoded protein is CASSQDSALGNIQYF.

The genes are TRBV4-2 and TRBJ2-2; D remains ambiguous. The CDR3 runs 14 residues. The germline V and J ends were trimmed by 4 bases and 5 bases, with 11 bases remaining between them. CDR1 LGHNA and CDR2 YNFKEQ come from the germline V gene. The CDR3 loop is CASSPWAVTGELFF. The CDR3 DNA follows: TGTGCCAGCAGCCCGTGGGCAGTAACCGGGGAGCTGTTTTTT.

The chain couples TRBV20-1 to TRBJ1-5; D not certain. Germline CDR1 reads DFQATT; CDR2 reads SNEGSKA (reference sequence). CDR3 length: 16 residues. V was pared by 0 bases and J by 1 base, with 13 bases between. CDR3 nucleotides: TGCAGTGCTAGAGATCCGGGATTTGCCAGCAATCAGCCCCAGCATTTT. Amino acid sequence: CSARDPGFASNQPQHF.

The chain is built from TRBV4-3 and TRBJ2-5, with D possibly called TRBD1 or TRBD2 (6 bases each). The DNA end favors TRBJ2-7, so the J call may be wrong. The CDR3 sequence is 16 residues long. Germline-derived CDR1 and CDR2 are LGHNA and YSLEER. CDR3 nucleotide sequence: TGCGCCAGCAGCCAAGGCTTGGTCGGGGGCAAGTACGAGCAGTACTTC. This sequence encodes CASSQGLVGGKYEQYF.

V usage is TRBV5-1 and J usage is TRBJ2-7, with 8 bases identical to TRBD2. CDR1 and CDR2 (germline): SGHRS, YFSETQ. This CDR3 is built from 16 residues. The V and J ends lost 4 bases and 5 bases, in that order; junction bases with no gene match: 14. CDR3 protein: CASSLPPAGEGNEQYF. Written as DNA, the CDR3 is TGCGCCAGCAGCCTTCCCCCAGCGGGAGAAGGGAACGAGCAGTACTTC.

J is TRBJ2-3 and V is TRBV15, with TRBD1 matching 7 bases. V trimming: 4 bases; J trimming: 5 bases; junction bases outside the gene matches: 15. Looked up from germline, CDR1 is LNHNV and CDR2 is YYDKDF (reference sequence). This CDR3 has 17 amino acids. The CDR3 DNA follows: TGTGCCACCAGCAACCCCCCGGACAGGATTGGGATAGATACGCAGTATTTT. Translation: CATSNPPDRIGIDTQYF.

A few counts support this clonotype. The V call is TRBV29-1, the J call TRBJ2-4; 9 bases are a match to TRBD2. This CDR3 contains 15 residues. Germline loops: CDR1 SQVTM, CDR2 ANQGSEA. V lost 4 bases to trimming and J lost 3 bases; unmatched junction nucleotides: 7. CDR3 nucleotide sequence: TGCAGCGTTGGTATGGTAGCGGGGGACAAAAACATTCAGTACTTC. Protein: CSVGMVAGDKNIQYF.

This clonotype was seen more than once but under ten times. The gene calls are TRBV7-9 and TRBJ2-1; TRBD1 matches at 7 bases. CDR1 and CDR2 from the germline V gene are SEHNR and FQNEAQ (reference sequence). The CDR3 is 15 residues long. The J segment lost 4 bases and the V segment lost 6 bases, leaving 9 bases of the junction unmatched. This chain's CDR3 is CASSYRGDGYNEQFF. In nucleotides, the CDR3 is TGTGCCAGCAGTTACAGGGGCGATGGGTACAATGAGCAGTTCTTC.

V usage is TRBV5-1 and J usage is TRBJ2-5; a weak D match, TRBD1 (5 bases). V was shortened by 3 bases and J by 3 bases, with 18 bases between the two germline ends. Per germline, CDR1 SGHRS and CDR2 YFSETQ. This CDR3 has 16 amino acids. The CDR3 DNA reads as TGCGCCAGCAGCTCGTACCCAGGGTGGAAAGAAGAGACCCAGTACTTC. It specifies CASSSYPGWKEETQYF.

The CDR3 here is CASSFLPEAQYF. The DNA of the CDR3 is TGTGCCAGCAGCTTCCTCCCGGAGGCACAGTATTTT. The V call is TRBV7-2, the J call TRBJ2-3, with D perhaps TRBD2 (5 bases). This CDR3 has 12 amino acids. Trimming stripped 3 bases from V and 12 bases from J, with 13 bases between. The germline gives CDR1 SGHTA, CDR2 FQGNSA. Based on the CDR3 plus reference TRBV7-2 and TRBJ2-3, the full variable domain is GAGVSQSPSNKVTEKGKDVELRCDPISGHTALYWYRQSLGQGLEFLIYFQGNSAPDKSGLPSDRFSAERTGGSVSTLTIQRTQQEDSAVYLCASSFLPEAQYFGPGTRLTVL.

A word on this clonotype: The conserved phenylalanine or tryptophan is not found at the CDR3 terminus, so this likely reflects a read error. The rearrangement links TRBV28 to TRBJ2-7; TRBD1 agrees at 7 bases. Germline CDR1 MDHEN, CDR2 SYDVKM. With 11 bases clipped from V and 3 bases from J, the junction kept 10 bases outside the gene matches. This CDR3 is 13 amino acids long. The DNA for the CDR3 is TGTGCCGCAGAGGGACAGAGGGACTACGAGCAGTACTCC. Protein: CAAEGQRDYEQYS.